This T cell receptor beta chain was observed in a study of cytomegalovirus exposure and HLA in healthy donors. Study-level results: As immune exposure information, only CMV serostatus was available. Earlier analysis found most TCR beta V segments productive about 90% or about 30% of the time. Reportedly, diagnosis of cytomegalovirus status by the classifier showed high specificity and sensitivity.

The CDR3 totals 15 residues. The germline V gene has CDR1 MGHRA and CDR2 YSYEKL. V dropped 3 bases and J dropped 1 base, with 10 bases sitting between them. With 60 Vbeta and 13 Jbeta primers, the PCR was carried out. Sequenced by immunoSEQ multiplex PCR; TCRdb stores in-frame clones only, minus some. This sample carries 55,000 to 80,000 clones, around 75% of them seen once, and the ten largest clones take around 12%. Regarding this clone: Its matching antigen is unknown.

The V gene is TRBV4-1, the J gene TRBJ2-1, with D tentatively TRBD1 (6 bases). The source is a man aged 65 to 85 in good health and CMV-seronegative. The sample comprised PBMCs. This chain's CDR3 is CASSQEGGSYNEQFF. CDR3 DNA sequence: TGCGCCAGCAGCCAGGAAGGGGGATCCTACAATGAGCAGTTCTTC.